The entry below describes one T cell receptor (beta chain). Its target is not known. The record originates from a study of OX40 agonist ivuxolimab in advanced cancers. Study in general: Mean age around 64 years, range roughly 20 to 85; roughly 80% male.

Produced via immunoSEQ multiplex PCR; TCRdb's table is partial and in-frame only. The repertoire holds about 50,000 clones, with more than 85% as singletons. Study findings and constraints: Normalized T-cell clonal expansion was also low in a subset of nonresponders. The average count of expanded clones was higher among CD8+ T cells than among CD4+. Not determined was the antigen specificity of the expanded peripheral T cells.

CDR1 is MNHEY, CDR2 SMNVEV, per germline (reference sequence). V lost 3 bases, J lost 6 bases, and 9 bases lay in between. The CDR3 extends over 12 amino acids. The V and J genes are TRBV27 and TRBJ2-7; a possible D gene is TRBD1 (7 bases). Source: CD4+ or CD8+ T cells sorted from blood, taken in a trial of the OX40 agonist ivuxolimab. The clonotype was recovered from an adult with an advanced solid tumor such as melanoma, head and neck, liver or kidney cancer. The CDR3 DNA follows: TGTGCCAGCAGTTTCAGGGGGGCCGAGCAGTACTTC. This sequence encodes CASSFRGAEQYF.